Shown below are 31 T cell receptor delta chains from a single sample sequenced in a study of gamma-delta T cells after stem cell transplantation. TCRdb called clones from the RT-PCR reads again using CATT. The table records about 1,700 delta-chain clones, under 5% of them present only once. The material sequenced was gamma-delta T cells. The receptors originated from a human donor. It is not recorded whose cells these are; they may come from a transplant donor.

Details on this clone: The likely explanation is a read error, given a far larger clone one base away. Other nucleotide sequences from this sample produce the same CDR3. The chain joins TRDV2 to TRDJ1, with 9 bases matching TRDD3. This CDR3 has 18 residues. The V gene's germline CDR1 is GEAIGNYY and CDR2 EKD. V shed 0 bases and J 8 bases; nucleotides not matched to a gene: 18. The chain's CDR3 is CACDTVSGSGGYIDKLIF. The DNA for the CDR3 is TGTGCCTGTGACACCGTCTCGGGAAGTGGGGGATATATCGACAAACTCATCTTT.

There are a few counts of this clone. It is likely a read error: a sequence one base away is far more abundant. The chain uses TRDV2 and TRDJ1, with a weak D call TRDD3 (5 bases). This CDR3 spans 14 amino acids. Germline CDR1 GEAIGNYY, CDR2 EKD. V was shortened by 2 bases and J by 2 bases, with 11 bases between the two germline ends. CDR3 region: CACDKLLGTDKLIF. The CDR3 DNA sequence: TGTGCCTGTGACAAACTTCTGGGTACCGATAAACTCATCTTT.

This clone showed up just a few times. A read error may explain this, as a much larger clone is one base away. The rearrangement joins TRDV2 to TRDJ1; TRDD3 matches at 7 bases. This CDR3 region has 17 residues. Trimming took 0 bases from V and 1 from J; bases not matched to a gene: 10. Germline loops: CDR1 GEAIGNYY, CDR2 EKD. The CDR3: CACDTLGVTATTDKLIF. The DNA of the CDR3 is TGTGCCTGTGACACCCTGGGGGTCACGGCGACCACCGATAAACTCATCTTT.

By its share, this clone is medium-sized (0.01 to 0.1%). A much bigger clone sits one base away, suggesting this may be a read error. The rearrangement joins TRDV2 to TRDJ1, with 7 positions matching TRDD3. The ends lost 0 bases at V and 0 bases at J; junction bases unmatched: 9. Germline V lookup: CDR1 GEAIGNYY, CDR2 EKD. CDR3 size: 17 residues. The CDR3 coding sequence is TGTGCCTGTGACACCCTGGGGGCGAAGGTGTACACCGATAAACTCATCTTT. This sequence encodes CACDTLGAKVYTDKLIF.

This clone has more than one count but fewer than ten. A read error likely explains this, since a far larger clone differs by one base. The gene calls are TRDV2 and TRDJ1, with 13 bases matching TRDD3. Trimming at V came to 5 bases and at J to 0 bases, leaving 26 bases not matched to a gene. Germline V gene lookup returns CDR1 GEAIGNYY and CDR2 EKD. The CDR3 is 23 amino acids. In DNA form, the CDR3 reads TGTGCCTGTGCCCCTATACCACTTACTACAACTGGGGGATACGGGCCGTACACCGATAAACTCATCTTT. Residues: CACAPIPLTTTGGYGPYTDKLIF.

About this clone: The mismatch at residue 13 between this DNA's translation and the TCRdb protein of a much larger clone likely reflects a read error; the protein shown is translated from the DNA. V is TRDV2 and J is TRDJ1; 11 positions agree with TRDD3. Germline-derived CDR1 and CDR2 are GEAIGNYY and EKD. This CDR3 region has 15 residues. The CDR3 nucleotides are TGTGCCTGTGACTCCCTGGGGGATACAACCGATAAACCCATCTTT. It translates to CACDSLGDTTDKPIF.

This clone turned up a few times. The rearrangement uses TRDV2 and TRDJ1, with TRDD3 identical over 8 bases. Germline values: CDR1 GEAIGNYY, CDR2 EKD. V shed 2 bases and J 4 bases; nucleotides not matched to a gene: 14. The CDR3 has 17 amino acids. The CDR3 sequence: CACDKVPGDKMFDKLIF. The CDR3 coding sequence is TGTGCCTGTGACAAGGTTCCGGGGGATAAAATGTTCGATAAACTCATCTTT.

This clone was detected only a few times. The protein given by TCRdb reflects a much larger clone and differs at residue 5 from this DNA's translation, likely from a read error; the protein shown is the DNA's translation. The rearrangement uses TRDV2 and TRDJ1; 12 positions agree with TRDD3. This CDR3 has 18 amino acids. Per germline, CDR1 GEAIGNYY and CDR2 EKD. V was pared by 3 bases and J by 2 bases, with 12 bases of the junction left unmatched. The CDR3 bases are TGTGCCTGTGACGCCCTAGCCCCTGGGGGATACGGGACCGATAAACTCATCTTT. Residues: CACDALAPGGYGTDKLIF.

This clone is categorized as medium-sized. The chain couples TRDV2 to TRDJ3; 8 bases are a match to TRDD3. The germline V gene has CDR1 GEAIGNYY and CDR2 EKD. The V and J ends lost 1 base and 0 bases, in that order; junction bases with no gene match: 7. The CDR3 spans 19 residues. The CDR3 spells CACDTGGFSRSWDTRQMFF. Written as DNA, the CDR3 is TGTGCCTGTGACACTGGGGGATTCTCTCGCTCCTGGGACACCCGACAGATGTTTTTC.

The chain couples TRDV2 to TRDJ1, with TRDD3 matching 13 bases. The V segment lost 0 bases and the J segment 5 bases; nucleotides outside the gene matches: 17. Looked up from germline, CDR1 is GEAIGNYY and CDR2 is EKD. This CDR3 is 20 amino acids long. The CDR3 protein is CACDTLHRTGGYAGPDKLIF. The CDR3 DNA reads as TGTGCCTGTGACACCCTCCACCGTACTGGGGGATACGCCGGTCCTGATAAACTCATCTTT.

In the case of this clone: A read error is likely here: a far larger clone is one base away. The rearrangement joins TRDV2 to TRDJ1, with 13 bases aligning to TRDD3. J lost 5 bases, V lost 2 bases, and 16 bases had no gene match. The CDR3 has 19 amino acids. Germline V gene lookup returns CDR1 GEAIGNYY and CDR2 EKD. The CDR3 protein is CACDITRTGGYAGPDKLIF. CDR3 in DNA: TGTGCCTGTGACATTACTCGTACTGGGGGATACGCCGGTCCTGATAAACTCATCTTT.

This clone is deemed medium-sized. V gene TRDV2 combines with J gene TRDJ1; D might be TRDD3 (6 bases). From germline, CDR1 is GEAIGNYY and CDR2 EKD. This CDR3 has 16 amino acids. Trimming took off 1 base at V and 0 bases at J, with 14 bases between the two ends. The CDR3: CACDTLGATNTDKLIF. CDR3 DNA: TGTGCCTGTGACACGTTGGGGGCTACGAACACCGATAAACTCATCTTT.

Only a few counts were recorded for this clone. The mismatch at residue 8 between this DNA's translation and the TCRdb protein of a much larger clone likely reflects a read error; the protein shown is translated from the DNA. As DNA, the CDR3 is TGTGCCTGTGACTCCCTTCCTAATGAACTGGGGTCCAACACCGATAAACTCATCTTT. Translation: CACDSLPNELGSNTDKLIF. This chain links TRDV2 with TRDJ1; possible D gene TRDD2, 8 bases. The CDR3 spans 19 residues. Deletions cut 3 bases from V and 0 bases from J, with 25 bases between. Looked up from germline, CDR1 is GEAIGNYY and CDR2 is EKD.

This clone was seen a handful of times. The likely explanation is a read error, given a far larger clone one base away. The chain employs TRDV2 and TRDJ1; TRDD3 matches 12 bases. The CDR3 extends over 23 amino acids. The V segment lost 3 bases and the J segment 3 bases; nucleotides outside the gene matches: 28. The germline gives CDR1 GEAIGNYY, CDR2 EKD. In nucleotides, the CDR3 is TGTGCCTGTGACTCCATTCCCGAGGCTGGGGGATACGCAGGTCAGGGGTACGCCGATAAACTCATCTTT. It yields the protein CACDSIPEAGGYAGQGYADKLIF.

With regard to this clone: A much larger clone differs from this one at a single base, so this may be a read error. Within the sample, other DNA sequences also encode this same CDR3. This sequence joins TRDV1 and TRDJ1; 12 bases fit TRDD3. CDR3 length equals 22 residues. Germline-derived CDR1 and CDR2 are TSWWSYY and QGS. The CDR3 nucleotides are TGCGCTCTTGGGGAACGGGGGTTCCCTGGGGGATACGAGTTGGAGTACACCGATAAACTCATCTTT. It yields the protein CALGERGFPGGYELEYTDKLIF.

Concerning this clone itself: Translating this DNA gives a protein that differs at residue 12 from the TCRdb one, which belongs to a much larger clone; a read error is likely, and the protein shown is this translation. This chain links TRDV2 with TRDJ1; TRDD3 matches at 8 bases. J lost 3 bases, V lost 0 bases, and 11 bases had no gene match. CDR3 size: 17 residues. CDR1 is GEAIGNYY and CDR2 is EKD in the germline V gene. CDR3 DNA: TGTGCCTGTGACACCCTGGGGGAGAAGGTGTACGCCGATAAACTCATCTTT. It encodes CACDTLGEKVYADKLIF.

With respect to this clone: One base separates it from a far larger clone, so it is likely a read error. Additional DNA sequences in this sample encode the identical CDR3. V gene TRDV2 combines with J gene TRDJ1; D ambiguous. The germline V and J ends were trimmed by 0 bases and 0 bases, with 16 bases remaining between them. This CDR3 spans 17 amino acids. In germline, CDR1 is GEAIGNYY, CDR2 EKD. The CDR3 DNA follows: TGTGCCTGTGACACCCTAATAACATCCAATTACACCGATAAACTCATCTTT. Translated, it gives CACDTLITSNYTDKLIF.

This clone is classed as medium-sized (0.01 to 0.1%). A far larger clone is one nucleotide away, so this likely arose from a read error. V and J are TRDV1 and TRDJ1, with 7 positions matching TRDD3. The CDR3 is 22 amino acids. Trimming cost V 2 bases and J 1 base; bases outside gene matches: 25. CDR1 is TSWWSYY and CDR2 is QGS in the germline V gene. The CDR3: CALGESPISYYRGIRGTDKLIF. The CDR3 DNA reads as TGTGCTCTTGGGGAAAGCCCCATATCTTATTACCGGGGGATCAGGGGCACCGATAAACTCATCTTT.

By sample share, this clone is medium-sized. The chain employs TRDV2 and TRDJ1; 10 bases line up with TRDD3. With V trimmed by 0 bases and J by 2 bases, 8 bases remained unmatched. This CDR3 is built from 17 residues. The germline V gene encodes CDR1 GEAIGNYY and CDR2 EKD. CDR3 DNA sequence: TGTGCCTGTGACACCGTGGGGGGATACGCCGGTACCGATAAACTCATCTTT. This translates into CACDTVGGYAGTDKLIF.

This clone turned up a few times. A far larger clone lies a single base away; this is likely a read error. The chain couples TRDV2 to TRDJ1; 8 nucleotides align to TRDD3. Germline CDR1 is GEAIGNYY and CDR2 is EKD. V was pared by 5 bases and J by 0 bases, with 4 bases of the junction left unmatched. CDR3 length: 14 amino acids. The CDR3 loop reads CACGRLGDTDKLIF. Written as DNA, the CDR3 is TGTGCCTGTGGCCGACTGGGGGACACCGATAAACTCATCTTT.

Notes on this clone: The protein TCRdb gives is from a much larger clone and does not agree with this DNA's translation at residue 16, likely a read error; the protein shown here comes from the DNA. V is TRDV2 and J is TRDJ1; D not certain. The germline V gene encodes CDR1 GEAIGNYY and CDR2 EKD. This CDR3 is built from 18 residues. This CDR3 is CACDTLSGPSTYTDKHIF. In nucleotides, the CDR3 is TGTGCCTGTGACACCTTGTCCGGTCCCTCTACATACACCGATAAACACATCTTT.

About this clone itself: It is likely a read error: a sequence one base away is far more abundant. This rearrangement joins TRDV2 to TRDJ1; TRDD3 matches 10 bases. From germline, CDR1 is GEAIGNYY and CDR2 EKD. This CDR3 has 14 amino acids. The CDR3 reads CARDAWGITDKLIF. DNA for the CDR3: TGTGCCCGTGACGCCTGGGGGATAACCGATAAACTCATCTTT.

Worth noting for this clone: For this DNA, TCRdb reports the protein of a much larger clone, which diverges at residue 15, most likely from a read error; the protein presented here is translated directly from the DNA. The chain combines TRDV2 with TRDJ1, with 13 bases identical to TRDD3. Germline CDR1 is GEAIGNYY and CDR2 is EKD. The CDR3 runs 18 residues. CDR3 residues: CACDPVLGDTRVTDNLIF. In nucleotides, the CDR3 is TGTGCCTGTGACCCCGTACTGGGGGATACGAGGGTCACCGATAACCTCATCTTT.

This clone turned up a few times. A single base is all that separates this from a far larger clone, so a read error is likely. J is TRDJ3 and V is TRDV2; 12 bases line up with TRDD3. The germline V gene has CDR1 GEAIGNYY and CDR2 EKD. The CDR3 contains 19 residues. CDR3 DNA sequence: TGTGCCTGTGATTGGGTACTGGGGGATACCTCCTGGGGCACCCGACAGATGTTTTTC. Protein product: CACDWVLGDTSWGTRQMFF.

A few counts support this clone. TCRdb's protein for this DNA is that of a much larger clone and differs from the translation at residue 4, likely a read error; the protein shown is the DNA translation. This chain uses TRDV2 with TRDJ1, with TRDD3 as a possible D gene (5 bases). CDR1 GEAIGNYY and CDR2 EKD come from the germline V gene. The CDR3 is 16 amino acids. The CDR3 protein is CACVTVGGLYTDKLIF. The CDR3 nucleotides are TGTGCCTGTGTCACCGTCGGGGGCCTGTACACCGATAAACTCATCTTT.

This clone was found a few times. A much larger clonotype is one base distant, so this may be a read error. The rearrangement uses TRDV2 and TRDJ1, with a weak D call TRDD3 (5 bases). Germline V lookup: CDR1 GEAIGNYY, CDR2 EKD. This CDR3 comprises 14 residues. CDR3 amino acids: CARDTIWDTDKLIF. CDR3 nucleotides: TGTGCCCGTGACACGATCTGGGACACCGATAAACTCATCTTT.

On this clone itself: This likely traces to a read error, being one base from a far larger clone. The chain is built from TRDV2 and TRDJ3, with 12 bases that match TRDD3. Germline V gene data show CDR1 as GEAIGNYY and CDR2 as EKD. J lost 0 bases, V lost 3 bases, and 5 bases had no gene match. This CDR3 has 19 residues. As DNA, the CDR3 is TGTGCCTGTGACGCAATACTGGGGGATACCTCCTGGGACACCCGACAGATGTTTTTC. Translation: CACDAILGDTSWDTRQMFF.

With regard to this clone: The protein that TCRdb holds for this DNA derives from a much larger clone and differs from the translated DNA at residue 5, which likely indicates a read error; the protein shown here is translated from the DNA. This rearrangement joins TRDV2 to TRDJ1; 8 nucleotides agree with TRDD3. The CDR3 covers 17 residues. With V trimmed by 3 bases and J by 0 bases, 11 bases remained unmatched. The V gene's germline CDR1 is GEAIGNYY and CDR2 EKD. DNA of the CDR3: TGTGCCTGTGACGCCTTACTGGGGGCCGCCAACACCGATAAACTCATCTTT. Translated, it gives CACDALLGAANTDKLIF.

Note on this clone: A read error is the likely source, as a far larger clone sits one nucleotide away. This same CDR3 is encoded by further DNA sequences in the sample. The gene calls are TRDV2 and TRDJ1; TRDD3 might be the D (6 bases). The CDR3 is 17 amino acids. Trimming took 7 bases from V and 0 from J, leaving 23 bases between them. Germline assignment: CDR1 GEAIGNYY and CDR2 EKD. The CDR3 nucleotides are TGTGCCTGCGATAGGCTACTGGGACACCAGAACACCGATAAACTCATCTTT. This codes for CACDRLLGHQNTDKLIF.

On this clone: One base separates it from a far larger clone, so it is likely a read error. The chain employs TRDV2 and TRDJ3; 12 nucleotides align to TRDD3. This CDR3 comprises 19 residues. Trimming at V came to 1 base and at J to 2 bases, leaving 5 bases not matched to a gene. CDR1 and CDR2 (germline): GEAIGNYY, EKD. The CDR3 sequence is CACDTILGDTPWDTRQMFF. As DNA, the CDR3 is TGTGCCTGTGACACAATACTGGGGGATACCCCCTGGGACACCCGACAGATGTTTTTC.

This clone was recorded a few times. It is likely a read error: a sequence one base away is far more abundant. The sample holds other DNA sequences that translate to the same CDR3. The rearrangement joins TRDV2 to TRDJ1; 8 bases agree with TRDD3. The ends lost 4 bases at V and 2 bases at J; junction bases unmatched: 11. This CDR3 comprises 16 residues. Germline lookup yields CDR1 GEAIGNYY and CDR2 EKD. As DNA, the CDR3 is TGTGCCTGTGATTTACTGGGGGCTCAGTATACCGATAAACTCATCTTT. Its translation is CACDLLGAQYTDKLIF.